The 23 T cell receptor beta chains below come from one sample, sequenced in a study of T cell clones after liver transplantation. Sequenced by immunoSEQ multiplex PCR; TCRdb stores in-frame clones only, minus some. The data contain roughly 100,000 clones, approximately 85% of them singletons. The specimen comprised CD4+ T cells from blood, sampled before liver transplant. All receptors derive from a human donor who received a liver transplant.

In DNA, the CDR3 is TGTGCCAGCAGCCTAGGGGGCGAGCAGTACTTC. This sequence encodes CASSLGGEQYF. V gene TRBV6-6 combines with J gene TRBJ2-7, with D possibly being TRBD1 (6 bases). Germline CDR1 reads MNHNY; CDR2 reads SVGAGI (reference sequence). V was trimmed by 6 bases and J by 6 bases, leaving 9 bases between them. The CDR3 totals 11 residues.

The rearrangement links TRBV27 to TRBJ1-2, with a weak D call TRBD1 (5 bases). V lost 6 bases, J lost 4 bases, and 18 bases lay in between. The CDR3 extends over 15 amino acids. CDR1 is MNHEY, CDR2 SMNVEV, per germline (reference sequence). The CDR3 loop is CASSFARRQTYGYTF. For the CDR3, the DNA is TGTGCCAGCAGCTTCGCCCGAAGACAGACCTATGGCTACACCTTC.

V and J are TRBV7-2 and TRBJ1-2; D is undetermined. This CDR3 is built from 13 residues. V shed 1 base and J shed 6 bases, with 9 bases lying between them. Germline CDR1 reads SGHTA; CDR2 reads FQGNSA. The CDR3 here is CASSLGGSHGYTF. The CDR3 DNA is TGTGCCAGCAGCTTAGGCGGGAGCCATGGCTACACCTTC.

The chain links TRBV4-2 to TRBJ2-3; no reliable D call. The CDR3 length is 11 residues. V dropped 3 bases and J dropped 6 bases, with 4 bases sitting between them. The germline gives CDR1 LGHNA, CDR2 YNFKEQ. The CDR3 here is CASSQRDTQYF. CDR3 bases: TGTGCCAGCAGCCAGCGGGATACGCAGTATTTT.

This chain uses TRBV6-5 with TRBJ1-2; 10 bases are shared with TRBD1. With V trimmed by 4 bases and J by 4 bases, 9 bases remained unmatched. Germline lookup yields CDR1 MNHEY and CDR2 SVGAGI. The CDR3 spans 16 residues. CDR3 amino acids: CASSSSRTGGTYGYTF. CDR3 coding DNA: TGTGCCAGCAGTTCTTCAAGGACAGGGGGGACCTATGGCTACACCTTC.

The CDR3 sequence is CASIRGGGPNTEAFF. CDR3 bases: TGTGCCAGCATCAGAGGGGGAGGACCGAACACTGAAGCTTTCTTT. The chain recombines TRBV7-9 with TRBJ1-1, with TRBD1 as a possible D gene (6 bases). The germline V gene encodes CDR1 SEHNR and CDR2 FQNEAQ (reference sequence). Trimming stripped 7 bases from V and 1 base from J, with 16 bases between. The CDR3 runs to 15 residues.

The CDR3 loop is CSVEDRQGAGYEQYF. The CDR3 DNA follows: TGCAGCGTTGAAGATCGTCAGGGGGCGGGATACGAGCAGTACTTC. The rearrangement uses TRBV29-1 and TRBJ2-7; 8 bases agree with TRBD1. With V trimmed by 0 bases and J by 4 bases, 8 bases remained unmatched. Germline assignment: CDR1 SQVTM and CDR2 ANQGSEA. The length of the CDR3 is 15 residues.

The CDR3 loop is CAASVAPHNEQFF. The CDR3 region has the DNA TGTGCCGCCTCAGTAGCGCCCCACAATGAGCAGTTCTTC. V gene TRBV27 combines with J gene TRBJ2-1; tentative D call: TRBD2 (5 bases). CDR1 is MNHEY, CDR2 SMNVEV, per germline (reference sequence). V lost 11 bases and J lost 5, with 16 bases in between. The CDR3 has 13 residues.

The genes are TRBV15 and TRBJ1-3; 8 bases are a match to TRBD1. The CDR3 is 17 residues long. Trimming at V came to 1 base and at J to 2 bases, leaving 7 bases not matched to a gene. The germline gives CDR1 LNHNV, CDR2 YYDKDF (reference sequence). CDR3 amino acids: CATSRVDRVPPGNTIYF. In nucleotides, the CDR3 is TGTGCCACCAGCAGAGTGGACAGGGTCCCCCCTGGAAACACCATATATTTT.

This sequence joins TRBV25-1 and TRBJ2-2; TRBD1 agrees at 9 bases. The CDR3 is 16 residues long. Looked up from germline, CDR1 is MGHDK and CDR2 is SYGVNS. Losses at the gene ends were 1 base for V and 1 base for J; bases not matched to a gene: 1. The CDR3 DNA follows: TGTGCCAGCAGTGAATGGACAGGGGAGAACACCGGGGAGCTGTTTTTT. This encodes CASSEWTGENTGELFF. Variable domain in full (rest from reference TRBV25-1 and TRBJ2-2): EADIYQTPRYLVIGTGKKITLECSQTMGHDKMYWYQQDPGMELHLIHYSYGVNSTEKGDLSSESTVSRIRTEHFPLTLESARPSHTSQYLCASSEWTGENTGELFFGEGSRLTVL.

V gene TRBV2 combines with J gene TRBJ1-2, with no clear D. V was clipped by 1 base and J by 4 bases, with 13 bases between them. This CDR3 is built from 15 residues. In germline, CDR1 is SNHLY, CDR2 FYNNEI. The CDR3 sequence: CASSEGALGLYGYTF. The CDR3 DNA reads as TGTGCCAGCAGTGAAGGGGCCCTGGGCCTCTATGGCTACACCTTC.

This chain links TRBV9 with TRBJ1-1; D not resolved. The CDR3 loop spans 14 amino acids. V was pared by 0 bases and J by 3 bases, with 9 bases between. Germline CDR1 reads SGDLS; CDR2 reads YYNGEE. Here the CDR3 reads CASSVGHGDTEAFF. The CDR3 nucleotides are TGTGCCAGCAGCGTAGGGCATGGGGACACTGAAGCTTTCTTT.

The V call is TRBV5-1, the J call TRBJ1-4; D is unresolved. The CDR3 loop spans 13 amino acids. V was pared by 4 bases and J by 6 bases, with 10 bases between. In germline, CDR1 is SGHRS, CDR2 YFSETQ. The CDR3 protein is CASSPRPDEKLFF. In DNA form, the CDR3 reads TGCGCCAGCAGCCCGCGCCCGGATGAAAAACTGTTTTTT.

The chain has TRBV4-3 and TRBJ2-3; D possibly corresponds to TRBD1 (5 bases). Germline V gene lookup returns CDR1 LGHNA and CDR2 YSLEER. This CDR3 contains 14 residues. V was clipped by 3 bases and J by 8 bases, with 15 bases between them. CDR3 in amino acids: CASSQGRGQGTQYF. CDR3 DNA sequence: TGCGCCAGCAGCCAGGGTAGGGGTCAGGGTACGCAGTATTTT.

This clone was picked up a small number of times. The rearrangement uses TRBV19 and TRBJ1-5, with a tentative D call TRBD1 (6 bases). This CDR3 has 14 residues. V lost 3 bases, J lost 7 bases, and 13 bases lay in between. Germline-derived CDR1 and CDR2 are LNHDA and SQIVND (reference sequence). In nucleotides, the CDR3 is TGTGCCAGTAGTATCCAGGCGCAGGGGCAGCCCCAGCATTTT. Its translation is CASSIQAQGQPQHF.

The chain carries TRBV15 and TRBJ1-3; D ambiguous. The V gene lost 3 bases and the J gene lost 4 bases, with 16 bases spanning the gap. The V gene's germline CDR1 is LNHNV and CDR2 YYDKDF (reference sequence). This CDR3 is 16 amino acids long. This CDR3 is CATSRVSGSRGNTIYF. The CDR3 DNA follows: TGTGCCACCAGCAGGGTTTCAGGCTCACGCGGAAACACCATATATTTT.

This clone has only one observation. This chain connects TRBV14 to TRBJ1-1; 11 bases line up with TRBD1. The ends lost 4 bases at V and 1 base at J; junction bases unmatched: 5. This CDR3 contains 16 residues. The V gene's germline CDR1 is SGHDN and CDR2 FVKESK. In DNA, the CDR3 is TGTGCCAGCAGCCCCCGGACAGGGGGCCCGAACACTGAAGCTTTCTTT. Translation gives CASSPRTGGPNTEAFF.

The rearrangement uses TRBV2 and TRBJ2-4; D gene uncertain. The CDR3 sequence is 15 residues long. Germline V gene sequence: CDR1 SNHLY, CDR2 FYNNEI. V dropped 6 bases and J dropped 2 bases, with 14 bases sitting between them. CDR3 in amino acids: CASSLGQHTKNIQYF. In DNA form, the CDR3 reads TGTGCCAGCAGCCTAGGGCAGCATACCAAAAACATTCAGTACTTC.

This clone was observed once. This chain connects TRBV15 to TRBJ2-5; 8 nucleotides line up with TRBD1. Trimming took 0 bases from V and 3 from J; bases not matched to a gene: 9. Per germline, CDR1 LNHNV and CDR2 YYDKDF (reference sequence). The CDR3 sequence is 17 residues long. DNA for the CDR3: TGTGCCACCAGCAGAGACCCGGACCCGACAGGGGAAGAGACCCAGTACTTC. Its translation is CATSRDPDPTGEETQYF.

V usage is TRBV28 and J usage is TRBJ2-3, with D hard to call. CDR1 is MDHEN and CDR2 is SYDVKM in the germline V gene. This CDR3 region has 13 residues. Trimming pared 8 bases from V and 8 bases from J, leaving 17 bases between. In DNA, the CDR3 is TGTGCCAGCGGATTGCCCCTTGGACCTACGCAGTATTTT. It yields the protein CASGLPLGPTQYF.

V is TRBV7-2 and J is TRBJ2-4; the D is unclear. CDR1 is SGHTA and CDR2 is FQGNSA in the germline V gene. There are 16 residues in the CDR3. The V and J ends lost 5 bases and 0 bases respectively, with 14 bases between them. The CDR3 reads CASSAYGSQAKNIQYF. CDR3 bases: TGTGCCAGCAGCGCATATGGCAGCCAAGCCAAAAACATTCAGTACTTC. The complete variable domain, with remaining parts taken from reference TRBV7-2 and TRBJ2-4, reads GAGVSQSPSNKVTEKGKDVELRCDPISGHTALYWYRQSLGQGLEFLIYFQGNSAPDKSGLPSDRFSAERTGGSVSTLTIQRTQQEDSAVYLCASSAYGSQAKNIQYFGAGTRLSVL.

J is TRBJ1-4 and V is TRBV7-2; 7 nucleotides match TRBD1. The CDR3 runs 15 residues. Unmatched junction bases numbered 10, after V lost 5 bases and J lost 7 bases. CDR1 is SGHTA, CDR2 FQGNSA, per germline. CDR3 region: CASSPGGTAFEKLFF. The CDR3 DNA is TGTGCCAGCAGCCCAGGTGGGACAGCCTTTGAAAAACTGTTTTTT.

Concerning this clone itself: A much more abundant neighbour one base away suggests this may be a read error. The chain uses TRBV27 and TRBJ2-7; 7 bases align to TRBD1. CDR3 length: 13 amino acids. The V gene's germline CDR1 is MNHEY and CDR2 SMNVEV (reference sequence). The trim removed 6 bases at V and 0 bases at J, leaving 2 bases unmatched. Here the CDR3 DNA reads TGTGCCAGCAGACGGGACAGCTCCTACGAGCAGTACTTC. Amino acid sequence: CASRRDSSYEQYF.